One and the same sample provided the 19 T cell receptor beta chains below, sequenced in a study of PD-1 blockade in classical Hodgkin lymphoma. Relapses following autologous stem cell transplantation were seen in all patients, with brentuximab vedotin exposure varying. Generated by immunoSEQ multiplex PCR, the TCRdb table keeps only in-frame clones and is missing some. This table holds some 150,000 clones, around 84% found once. The specimen was peripheral blood mononuclear cells (PBMCs), collected before the second cycle of nivolumab. The receptors were gathered from a human donor with classical Hodgkin lymphoma.

The rearrangement joins TRBV10-3 to TRBJ1-1; possible D gene TRBD1, 5 bases. The CDR3 contains 14 residues. Germline CDR1 reads ENHRY; CDR2 reads SYGVKD. Trimming stripped 10 bases from V and 1 base from J, with 16 bases between. Here the CDR3 reads CASTTGVKNTEAFF. The CDR3 bases are TGTGCCAGCACCACAGGCGTTAAGAACACTGAAGCTTTCTTT.

V usage is TRBV12-5 and J usage is TRBJ1-2; no clear D gene. Trimming pared 0 bases from V and 5 bases from J, leaving 7 bases between. Per germline, CDR1 LGHNT and CDR2 FRNRAP. The CDR3 consists of 13 residues. The CDR3 nucleotides are TGTGCTAGTGGTTTGGTACCAGGTTATGGCTACACCTTC. Amino acids: CASGLVPGYGYTF.

The rearrangement uses TRBV5-3 and TRBJ2-7; D possibly corresponds to TRBD1 (5 bases). TRBV5-3 is designated an ORF whose function remains uncertain. Trimming stripped 2 bases from V and 2 bases from J, with 11 bases between. The CDR3 consists of 14 residues. The CDR3 nucleotides are TGTGCCAGAAGCTTCCAGGGTCCCCCCTACGAGCAGTACTTC. Translated: CARSFQGPPYEQYF.

This clone was seen only a few times. The CDR3 nucleotides read TGTGCCAGCAGCTCCGCCCCTCTAGCGGGAGGCCCCTACGTCAAGCAGTACTTC. It specifies CASSSAPLAGGPYVKQYF. The chain combines TRBV11-2 with TRBJ2-7; 11 positions match TRBD2. CDR1 and CDR2 (germline): SGHAT, FQNNGV. V shed 4 bases and J 8 bases; nucleotides not matched to a gene: 19. This CDR3 spans 18 amino acids.

The rearrangement uses TRBV6-1 and TRBJ2-7; 7 nucleotides align to TRBD1. From germline, CDR1 is MNHNS and CDR2 SASEGT. This CDR3 contains 14 residues. Trimming cost V 7 bases and J 0 bases; bases outside gene matches: 6. This CDR3 reads CASTRGQSSYEQYF. As DNA, the CDR3 is TGTGCCAGCACCCGGGGACAGTCCTCCTACGAGCAGTACTTC.

The CDR3 DNA sequence: TGTGCCAGCAGCTCCCTTTGGGGGAATGGCTACACCTTC. Encoded protein: CASSSLWGNGYTF. This chain links TRBV11-2 with TRBJ1-2; TRBD1 might be the D (5 bases). Trimming removed 4 bases from V and 6 bases from J, with 12 bases in between. CDR1 is SGHAT, CDR2 FQNNGV, per germline. There are 13 residues in the CDR3.

The chain uses TRBV9 and TRBJ2-1; 16 bases match TRBD2. V shed 0 bases, J shed 7 bases, and the junction held 4 bases outside the gene matches. This CDR3 comprises 17 residues. Germline CDR1 is SGDLS and CDR2 is YYNGEE. CDR3 loop: CASSVGGTSGGANEQFF. For the CDR3, the DNA is TGTGCCAGCAGCGTAGGAGGGACTAGCGGGGGGGCTAATGAGCAGTTCTTC.

V and J are TRBV4-2 and TRBJ2-7; 9 bases line up with TRBD2. From germline, CDR1 is LGHNA and CDR2 YNFKEQ. The V segment lost 0 bases and the J segment 5 bases; nucleotides outside the gene matches: 8. CDR3 size: 16 residues. The CDR3 nucleotides read TGTGCCAGCAGCCAAGATTGGGTAGCGGGAGTAAACGAGCAGTACTTC. Its translation is CASSQDWVAGVNEQYF.

The gene calls are TRBV6-1 and TRBJ1-2; 7 bases agree with TRBD1. J lost 8 bases, V lost 4 bases, and 1 base had no gene match. Looked up from germline, CDR1 is MNHNS and CDR2 is SASEGT. This CDR3 spans 11 amino acids. DNA of the CDR3: TGTGCCAGCAGTGCCAGGGGGGGCTACACCTTC. It encodes CASSARGGYTF.

The genes are TRBV5-1 and TRBJ2-1; D remains unclear. Per the germline V gene, CDR1 is SGHRS and CDR2 is YFSETQ. The CDR3 totals 13 residues. The ends were cut back, 4 bases at V and 3 bases at J, with 8 bases in the middle. This chain's CDR3 is CASSTTGYNEQFF. The CDR3 DNA is TGCGCCAGCAGCACGACTGGCTACAATGAGCAGTTCTTC.

The V call is TRBV9, the J call TRBJ2-3; 10 nucleotides line up with TRBD2. With V trimmed by 0 bases and J by 7 bases, 5 bases remained unmatched. The CDR3 runs 15 residues. CDR1 is SGDLS, CDR2 YYNGEE, per germline. The CDR3 coding sequence is TGTGCCAGCAGCGTAGGTAGCGGGGGGCCGCATACGCAGTATTTT. Translated: CASSVGSGGPHTQYF.

This clone was seen just once. The chain is built from TRBV7-3 and TRBJ1-1; TRBD1 aligns across 7 bases. This CDR3 contains 14 residues. Germline V CDR1 and CDR2: SGHTA, FQGTGA. V shed 3 bases, J shed 1 base, and the junction held 2 bases outside the gene matches. CDR3 protein: CASSLTGPNTEAFF. In DNA, the CDR3 is TGTGCCAGCAGCTTGACAGGGCCGAACACTGAAGCTTTCTTT.

V and J are TRBV7-9 and TRBJ1-2; a possible D gene is TRBD1 (5 bases). V shed 5 bases and J shed 8 bases, with 18 bases lying between them. The CDR3 covers 14 residues. From germline, CDR1 is SEHNR and CDR2 FQNEAQ (reference sequence). CDR3 DNA: TGTGCCAGCAGCCCGCCCGGCAGGGAAGCAGGCTACACCTTC. Translation: CASSPPGREAGYTF.

The CDR3 loop is CSARPTSAFF. CDR3 nucleotides: TGCAGTGCTAGGCCAACCTCGGCTTTCTTT. V usage is TRBV20-1 and J usage is TRBJ1-1; D is unresolved. This CDR3 contains 10 residues. The germline V gene has CDR1 DFQATT and CDR2 SNEGSKA (reference sequence). Trimming stripped 3 bases from V and 11 bases from J, with 10 bases between.

The rearrangement uses TRBV4-2 and TRBJ2-3, with D hard to call. CDR1 is LGHNA and CDR2 is YNFKEQ in the germline V gene. V dropped 0 bases and J dropped 2 bases, with 6 bases sitting between them. CDR3 length equals 14 residues. In DNA, the CDR3 is TGTGCCAGCAGCCAAGAAGGATCCACAGATACGCAGTATTTT. It encodes CASSQEGSTDTQYF.

This chain links TRBV7-2 with TRBJ1-1; the match to TRBD1 covers 9 bases. CDR1 and CDR2 from the germline V gene are SGHTA and FQGNSA. This CDR3 is 16 amino acids long. The V and J ends lost 5 bases and 6 bases, in that order; junction bases with no gene match: 13. CDR3 nucleotide sequence: TGTGCCAGCAGCCCATCCTCAGGACAGGGGCAATCTGAAGCTTTCTTT. Amino acids: CASSPSSGQGQSEAFF.

This rearrangement joins TRBV5-1 to TRBJ1-6; D is undetermined. Trimming pared 0 bases from V and 5 bases from J, leaving 12 bases between. This CDR3 has 16 residues. Germline lookup yields CDR1 SGHRS and CDR2 YFSETQ. The CDR3 spells CASSLANGIDNSPLHF. CDR3 nucleotides: TGCGCCAGCAGCTTGGCCAATGGTATTGATAATTCACCCCTCCACTTT.

The chain links TRBV10-3 to TRBJ2-2; D gene ambiguous. CDR1 is ENHRY, CDR2 SYGVKD, per germline. The CDR3 runs to 14 residues. V was trimmed by 9 bases and J by 4 bases, leaving 15 bases between them. The CDR3 is CAMSLSMGTGELFF. Written as DNA, the CDR3 is TGTGCCATGTCGCTTTCCATGGGCACCGGGGAGCTGTTTTTT.

The chain recombines TRBV4-2 with TRBJ2-2, with 8 nucleotides matching TRBD2. CDR1 and CDR2 from the germline V gene are LGHNA and YNFKEQ. V trimming: 4 bases; J trimming: 1 base; junction bases outside the gene matches: 11. This CDR3 has 18 residues. The CDR3 region has the DNA TGTGCCAGCAGCCGAGTTACTCAGCGGGGGCAGAACACCGGGGAGCTGTTTTTT. As protein: CASSRVTQRGQNTGELFF.